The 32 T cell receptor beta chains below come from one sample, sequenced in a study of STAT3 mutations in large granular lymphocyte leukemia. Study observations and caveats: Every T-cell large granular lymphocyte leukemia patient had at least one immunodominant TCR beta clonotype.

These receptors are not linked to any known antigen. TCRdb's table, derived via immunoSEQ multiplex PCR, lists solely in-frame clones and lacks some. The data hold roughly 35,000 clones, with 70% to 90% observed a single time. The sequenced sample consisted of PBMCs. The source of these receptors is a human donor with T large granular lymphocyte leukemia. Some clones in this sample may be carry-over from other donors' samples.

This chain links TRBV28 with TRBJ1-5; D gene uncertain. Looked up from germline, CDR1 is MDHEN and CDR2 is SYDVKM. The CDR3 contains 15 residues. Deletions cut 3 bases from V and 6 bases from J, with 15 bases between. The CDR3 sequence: CASSFPVPRGQPQHF. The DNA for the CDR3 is TGTGCCAGCAGTTTCCCCGTCCCCCGTGGTCAGCCCCAGCATTTT.

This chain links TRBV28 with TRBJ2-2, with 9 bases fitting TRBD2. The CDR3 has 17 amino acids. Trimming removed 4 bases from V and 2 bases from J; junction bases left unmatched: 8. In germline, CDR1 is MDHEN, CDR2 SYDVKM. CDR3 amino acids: CASSSSGGPLNTGELFF. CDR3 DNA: TGTGCCAGCAGTTCCAGCGGGGGGCCCTTAAACACCGGGGAGCTGTTTTTT. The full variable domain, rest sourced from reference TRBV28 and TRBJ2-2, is DVKVTQSSRYLVKRTGEKVFLECVQDMDHENMFWYRQDPGLGLRLIYFSYDVKMKEKGDIPEGYSVSREKKERFSLILESASTNQTSMYLCASSSSGGPLNTGELFFGEGSRLTVL.

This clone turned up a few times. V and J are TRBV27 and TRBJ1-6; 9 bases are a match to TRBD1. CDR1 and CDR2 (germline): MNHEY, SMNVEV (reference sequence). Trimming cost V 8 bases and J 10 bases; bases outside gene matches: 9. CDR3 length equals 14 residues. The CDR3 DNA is TGTGCCAGCTCCCCGGGACAGGGTGGCTCACCCCTCCACTTT. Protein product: CASSPGQGGSPLHF.

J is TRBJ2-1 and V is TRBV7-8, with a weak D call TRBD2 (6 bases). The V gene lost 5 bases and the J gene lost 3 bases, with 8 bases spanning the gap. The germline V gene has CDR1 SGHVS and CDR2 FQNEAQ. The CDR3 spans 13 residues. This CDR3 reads CASSKDYYNEQFF. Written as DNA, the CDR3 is TGTGCCAGCAGCAAGGACTACTACAATGAGCAGTTCTTC.

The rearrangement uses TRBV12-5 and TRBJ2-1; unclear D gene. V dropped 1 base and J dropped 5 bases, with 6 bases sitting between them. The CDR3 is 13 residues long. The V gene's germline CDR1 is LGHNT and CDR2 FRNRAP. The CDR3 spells CASGLAGNNEQFF. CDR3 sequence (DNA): TGTGCTAGTGGTTTGGCAGGAAACAATGAGCAGTTCTTC.

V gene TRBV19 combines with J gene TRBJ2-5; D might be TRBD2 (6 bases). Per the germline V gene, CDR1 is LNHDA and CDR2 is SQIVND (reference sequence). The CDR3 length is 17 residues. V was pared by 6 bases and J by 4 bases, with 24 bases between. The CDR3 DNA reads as TGTGCCAGTAGCCCCCCCCTGGGACTCCCAGGGCCAGAGACCCAGTACTTC. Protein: CASSPPLGLPGPETQYF.

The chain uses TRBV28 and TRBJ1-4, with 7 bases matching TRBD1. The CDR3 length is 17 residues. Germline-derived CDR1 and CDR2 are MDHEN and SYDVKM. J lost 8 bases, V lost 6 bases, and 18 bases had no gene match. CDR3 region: CASRNPPRGQRNEKLFF. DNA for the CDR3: TGTGCCAGCAGAAACCCCCCTCGGGGACAGAGGAACGAAAAACTGTTTTTT.

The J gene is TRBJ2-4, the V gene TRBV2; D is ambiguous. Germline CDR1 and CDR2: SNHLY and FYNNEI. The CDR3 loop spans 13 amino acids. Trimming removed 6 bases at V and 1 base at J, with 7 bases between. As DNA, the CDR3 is TGTGCCAGCAGCCCAGATGCCAAAAACATTCAGTACTTC. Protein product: CASSPDAKNIQYF.

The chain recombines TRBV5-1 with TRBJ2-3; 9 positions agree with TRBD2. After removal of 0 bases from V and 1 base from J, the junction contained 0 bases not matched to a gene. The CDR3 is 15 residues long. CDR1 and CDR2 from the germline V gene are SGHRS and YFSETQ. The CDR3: CASSLASGGTDTQYF. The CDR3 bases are TGCGCCAGCAGCTTGGCTAGCGGGGGCACAGATACGCAGTATTTT.

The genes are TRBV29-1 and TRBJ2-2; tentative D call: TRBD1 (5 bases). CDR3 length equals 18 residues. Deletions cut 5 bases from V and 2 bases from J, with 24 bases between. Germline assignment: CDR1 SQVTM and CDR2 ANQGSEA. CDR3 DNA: TGCAGCGTTCTGGCAGGGCGAGCGTGGCCCGAAAACACCGGGGAGCTGTTTTTT. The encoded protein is CSVLAGRAWPENTGELFF.

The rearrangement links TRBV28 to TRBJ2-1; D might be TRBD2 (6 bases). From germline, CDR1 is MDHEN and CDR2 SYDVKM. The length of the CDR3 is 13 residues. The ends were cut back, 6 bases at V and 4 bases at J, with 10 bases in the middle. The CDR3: CASSRDSYNEQFF. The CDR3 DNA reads TGTGCCAGCAGCCGGGACTCTTACAATGAGCAGTTCTTC.

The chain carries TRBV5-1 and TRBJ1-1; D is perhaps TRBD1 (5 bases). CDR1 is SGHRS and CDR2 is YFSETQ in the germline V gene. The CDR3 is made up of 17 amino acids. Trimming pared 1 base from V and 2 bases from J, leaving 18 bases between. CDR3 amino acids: CASSLTSGGRSNTEAFF. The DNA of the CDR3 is TGCGCCAGCAGCTTGACCAGCGGGGGGAGAAGCAACACTGAAGCTTTCTTT.

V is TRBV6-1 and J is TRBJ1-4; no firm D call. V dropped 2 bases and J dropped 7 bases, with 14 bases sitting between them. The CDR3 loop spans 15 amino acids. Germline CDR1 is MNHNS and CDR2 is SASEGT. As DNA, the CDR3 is TGTGCCAGCAGTGAAAACCGAGGGTTGGTTGAAAAACTGTTTTTT. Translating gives CASSENRGLVEKLFF.

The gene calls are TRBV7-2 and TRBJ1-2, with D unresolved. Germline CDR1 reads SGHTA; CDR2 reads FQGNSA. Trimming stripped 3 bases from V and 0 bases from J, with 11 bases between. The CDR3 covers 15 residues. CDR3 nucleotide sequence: TGTGCCAGCAGCTTTGACGGAGTAGCTAACTATGGCTACACCTTC. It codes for CASSFDGVANYGYTF.

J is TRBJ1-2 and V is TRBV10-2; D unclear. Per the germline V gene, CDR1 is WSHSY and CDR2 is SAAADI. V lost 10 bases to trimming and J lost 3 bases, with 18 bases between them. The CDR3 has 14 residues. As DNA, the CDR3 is TGCGCCACCGGCCCCGGAGCCAGCTACTATGGCTACACCTTC. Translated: CATGPGASYYGYTF.

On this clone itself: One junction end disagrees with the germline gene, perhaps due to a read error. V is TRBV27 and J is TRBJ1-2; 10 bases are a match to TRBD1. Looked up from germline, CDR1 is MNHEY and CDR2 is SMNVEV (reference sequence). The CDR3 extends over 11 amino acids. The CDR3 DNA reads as TGTGCCAGCAGTTTAGGGGACAGGGGTGGCTTC. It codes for CASSLGDRGGF.

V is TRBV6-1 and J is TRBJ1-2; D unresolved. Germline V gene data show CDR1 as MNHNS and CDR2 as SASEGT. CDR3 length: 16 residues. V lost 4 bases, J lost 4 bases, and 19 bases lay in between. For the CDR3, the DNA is TGTGCCAGCAGTGTACAATACCCGGGCCTTGTCTATGGCTACACCTTC. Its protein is CASSVQYPGLVYGYTF.

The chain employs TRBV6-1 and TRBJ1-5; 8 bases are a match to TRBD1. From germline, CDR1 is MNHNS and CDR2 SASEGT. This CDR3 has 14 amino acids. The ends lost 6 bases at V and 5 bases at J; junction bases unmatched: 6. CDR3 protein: CASRPGTGYQPQHF. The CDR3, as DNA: TGTGCCAGCAGGCCAGGGACAGGATATCAGCCCCAGCATTTT.

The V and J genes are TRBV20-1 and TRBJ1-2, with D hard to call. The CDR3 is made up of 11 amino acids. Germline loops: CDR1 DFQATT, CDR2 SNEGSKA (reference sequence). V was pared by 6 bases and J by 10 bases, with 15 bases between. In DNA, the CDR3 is TGCAGTGCCATTAGCTCGGCCCCCTACACCTTC. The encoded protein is CSAISSAPYTF.

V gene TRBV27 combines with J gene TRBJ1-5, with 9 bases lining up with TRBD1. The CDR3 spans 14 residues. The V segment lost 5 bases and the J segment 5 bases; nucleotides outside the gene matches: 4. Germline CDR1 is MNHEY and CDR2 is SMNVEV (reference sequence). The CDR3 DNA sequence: TGTGCCAGCAGTCTGGGACAGGGCTATCAGCCCCAGCATTTT. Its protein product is CASSLGQGYQPQHF.

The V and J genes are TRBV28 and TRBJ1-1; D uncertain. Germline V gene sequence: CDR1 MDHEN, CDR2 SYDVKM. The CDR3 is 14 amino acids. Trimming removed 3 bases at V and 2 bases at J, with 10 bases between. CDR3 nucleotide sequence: TGTGCCAGCAGTTTTGGTAACAAAAACACTGAAGCTTTCTTT. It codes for CASSFGNKNTEAFF.

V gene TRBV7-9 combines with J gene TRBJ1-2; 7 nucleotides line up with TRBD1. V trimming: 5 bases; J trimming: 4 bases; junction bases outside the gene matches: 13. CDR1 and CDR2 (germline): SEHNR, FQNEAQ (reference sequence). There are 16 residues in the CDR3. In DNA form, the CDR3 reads TGTGCCAGCAGCACAGTCCTGACAGGGAAATCCTATGGCTACACCTTC. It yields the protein CASSTVLTGKSYGYTF.

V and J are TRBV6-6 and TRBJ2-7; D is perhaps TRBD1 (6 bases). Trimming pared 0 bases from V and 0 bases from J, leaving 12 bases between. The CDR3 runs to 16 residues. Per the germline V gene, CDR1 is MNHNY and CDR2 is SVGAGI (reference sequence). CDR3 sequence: CASSYSKTGSSYEQYV. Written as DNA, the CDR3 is TGTGCCAGCAGTTACTCGAAAACAGGGAGCTCCTACGAGCAGTACGTC.

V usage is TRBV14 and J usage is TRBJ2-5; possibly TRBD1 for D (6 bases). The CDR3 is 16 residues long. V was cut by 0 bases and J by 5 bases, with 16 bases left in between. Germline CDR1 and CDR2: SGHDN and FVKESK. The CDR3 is CASSQELGGLGETQYF. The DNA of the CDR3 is TGTGCCAGCAGCCAAGAGCTTGGGGGCTTGGGGGAGACCCAGTACTTC.

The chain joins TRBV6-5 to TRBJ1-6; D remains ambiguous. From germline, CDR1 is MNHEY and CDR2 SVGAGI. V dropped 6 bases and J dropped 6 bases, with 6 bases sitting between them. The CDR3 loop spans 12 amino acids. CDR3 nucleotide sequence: TGTGCCAGCAGCCGACGTAATTCACCCCTCCACTTT. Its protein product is CASSRRNSPLHF.

The CDR3 coding sequence is TGTGCCAGCAGTGAGCCGGGGGCGGGCTATGGCTACACCTTC. Encoded protein: CASSEPGAGYGYTF. The chain couples TRBV6-1 to TRBJ1-2; the D gene is possibly TRBD1 (6 bases). The CDR3 has 14 residues. Germline V gives CDR1 MNHNS, CDR2 SASEGT. V lost 3 bases, J lost 4 bases, and 12 bases lay in between.

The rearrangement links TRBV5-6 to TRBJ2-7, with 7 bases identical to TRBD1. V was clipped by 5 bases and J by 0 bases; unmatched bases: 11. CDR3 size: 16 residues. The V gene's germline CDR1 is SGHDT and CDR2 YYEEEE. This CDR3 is CASRPGPTGVSYEQYV. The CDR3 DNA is TGTGCCAGCAGGCCCGGGCCCACAGGGGTCTCCTACGAGCAGTACGTC.

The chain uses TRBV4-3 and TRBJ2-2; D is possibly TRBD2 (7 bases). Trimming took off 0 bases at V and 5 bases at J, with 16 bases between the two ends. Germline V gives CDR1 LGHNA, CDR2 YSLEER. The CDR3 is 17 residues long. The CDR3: CASSQDTWGGRTGELFF. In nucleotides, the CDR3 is TGCGCCAGCAGCCAAGATACGTGGGGGGGCCGGACCGGGGAGCTGTTTTTT.

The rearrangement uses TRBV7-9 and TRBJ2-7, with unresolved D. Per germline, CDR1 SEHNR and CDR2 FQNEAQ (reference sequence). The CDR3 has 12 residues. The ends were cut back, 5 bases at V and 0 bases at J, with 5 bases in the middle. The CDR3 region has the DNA TGTGCCAGCAGCGCGCTCTCCTACGAGCAGTACTTC. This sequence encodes CASSALSYEQYF.

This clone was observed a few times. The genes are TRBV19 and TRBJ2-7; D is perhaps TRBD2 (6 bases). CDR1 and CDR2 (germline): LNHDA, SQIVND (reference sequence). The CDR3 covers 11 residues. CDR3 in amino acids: CAAGTDYEQYF. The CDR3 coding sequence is TGTGCTGCCGGGACTGACTACGAGCAGTACTTC.

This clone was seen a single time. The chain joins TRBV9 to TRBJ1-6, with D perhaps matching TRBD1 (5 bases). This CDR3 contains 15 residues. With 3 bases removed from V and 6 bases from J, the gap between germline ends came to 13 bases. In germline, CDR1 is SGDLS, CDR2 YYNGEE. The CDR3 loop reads CASSAQQGTNSPLHF. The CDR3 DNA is TGTGCCAGCAGCGCCCAACAAGGGACTAATTCACCCCTCCACTTT.

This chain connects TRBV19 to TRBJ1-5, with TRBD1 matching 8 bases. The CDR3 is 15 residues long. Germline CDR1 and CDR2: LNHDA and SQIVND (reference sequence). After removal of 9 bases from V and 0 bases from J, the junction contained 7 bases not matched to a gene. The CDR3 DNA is TGTGCCAGCTCGACAGGGGTGTCTAGCAATCAGCCCCAGCATTTT. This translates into CASSTGVSSNQPQHF.